One sample yielded the 27 T cell receptor beta chains listed below, sequenced in a study of T cell changes during pregnancy in multiple sclerosis. Some clones are missing from TCRdb's copy, which holds only in-frame ones; the method was immunoSEQ multiplex PCR. The sample holds some 52,000 clones; 80% to 95% are singletons and the top ten take less than 0.3%. The input for sequencing was CD4+ T cells from peripheral blood mononuclear cells, taken in the third trimester of pregnancy. The receptors were sampled from a female donor with multiple sclerosis, enrolled in a pregnancy study.

V usage is TRBV5-4 and J usage is TRBJ2-3, with 10 positions matching TRBD2. The CDR3 runs to 14 residues. Germline lookup yields CDR1 SGHNT and CDR2 YYREEE (reference sequence). With V trimmed by 4 bases and J by 5 bases, 4 bases remained unmatched. CDR3 in DNA: TGTGCCAGCAGCCGAGCGGGAGGGGGAGATACGCAGTATTTT. Translating it yields CASSRAGGGDTQYF.

Here the CDR3 DNA reads TGCGCCAGCAAGAGAACTAGCGGGGGCGATACGCAGTATTTT. Its protein product is CASKRTSGGDTQYF. The chain combines TRBV5-1 with TRBJ2-3; 11 nucleotides line up with TRBD2. The ends lost 6 bases at V and 6 bases at J; junction bases unmatched: 6. The CDR3 loop spans 14 amino acids. Germline CDR1 SGHRS, CDR2 YFSETQ.

The rearrangement joins TRBV4-2 to TRBJ2-2; 10 bases map to TRBD2. Germline loops: CDR1 LGHNA, CDR2 YNFKEQ. Trimming removed 1 base from V and 4 bases from J; junction bases left unmatched: 9. This CDR3 has 18 amino acids. The CDR3 reads CASSQGLAGDLGTGELFF. For the CDR3, the DNA is TGTGCCAGCAGCCAAGGGCTAGCGGGAGACTTGGGCACCGGGGAGCTGTTTTTT.

This clone has just one count. The V and J genes are TRBV30 and TRBJ1-2; no reliable D call. This CDR3 comprises 14 residues. CDR1 and CDR2 from the germline V gene are GTSNPN and SVGIG (reference sequence). Trimming left V 0 bases short and J 6 bases short, with 14 bases between. The CDR3 sequence is CAWSVNSLSDGYTF. In DNA, the CDR3 is TGTGCCTGGAGTGTAAACAGTCTTTCGGATGGCTACACCTTC. The whole variable domain, filled in from reference TRBV30 and TRBJ1-2, reads SQTIHQWPATLVQPVGSPLSLECTVEGTSNPNLYWYRQAAGRGLQLLFYSVGIGQISSEVPQNLSASRPQDRQFILSSKKLLLSDSGFYLCAWSVNSLSDGYTFGSGTRLTVV.

The V gene is TRBV27, the J gene TRBJ1-5; D is unresolved. There are 16 residues in the CDR3. The V gene's germline CDR1 is MNHEY and CDR2 SMNVEV (reference sequence). V was shortened by 0 bases and J by 2 bases, with 11 bases between the two germline ends. The CDR3 region has the DNA TGTGCCAGCAGTTTATCCTATCGTCGCGGCAATCAGCCCCAGCATTTT. It translates to CASSLSYRRGNQPQHF.

The chain combines TRBV18 with TRBJ2-5; 8 bases are a match to TRBD2. CDR1 is KGHSH, CDR2 LQKENI, per germline. The CDR3 length is 16 residues. The junction had 8 bases not matched to a gene; V was cut back by 3 bases and J by 2 bases. The CDR3, as DNA: TGTGCCAGCTCACCTCTTCGGGGGGGCCGACAAGAGACCCAGTACTTC. Residues: CASSPLRGGRQETQYF. The entire variable domain, with the rest obtained from reference TRBV18 and TRBJ2-5, is as follows: NAGVMQNPRHLVRRRGQEARLRCSPMKGHSHVYWYRQLPEEGLKFMVYLQKENIIDESGMPKERFSAEFPKEGPSILRIQQVVRGDSAAYFCASSPLRGGRQETQYFGPGTRLLVL.

The CDR3 nucleotides read TGTGCCAGCAGCCTCTTTGGCCCTGGGGCCAACGTCCTGACTTTC. Residues: CASSLFGPGANVLTF. V usage is TRBV27 and J usage is TRBJ2-6; D remains ambiguous. The germline V gene has CDR1 MNHEY and CDR2 SMNVEV (reference sequence). Trimming shortened V by 6 bases and J by 2 bases, and 11 bases separated the two germline ends. The length of the CDR3 is 15 residues.

The chain recombines TRBV7-9 with TRBJ1-1, with 7 bases lining up with TRBD1. Unmatched junction bases numbered 8, after V lost 3 bases and J lost 1 base. This CDR3 is built from 16 residues. Germline-derived CDR1 and CDR2 are SEHNR and FQNEAQ (reference sequence). The CDR3 is CASSFLQGSENTEAFF. CDR3 bases: TGTGCCAGCAGCTTCCTACAGGGGTCGGAGAACACTGAAGCTTTCTTT.

The rearrangement links TRBV28 to TRBJ2-3; D remains unclear. Germline CDR1 reads MDHEN; CDR2 reads SYDVKM. V was cut by 3 bases and J by 1 base, with 11 bases left in between. There are 15 residues in the CDR3. The CDR3 DNA reads TGTGCCAGCAGTTTGCCCGGGTCGGGCACAGATACGCAGTATTTT. This sequence encodes CASSLPGSGTDTQYF.

The genes are TRBV18 and TRBJ2-3; a possible D gene is TRBD2 (7 bases). Germline V gene data show CDR1 as KGHSH and CDR2 as LQKENI. This CDR3 region has 15 residues. V shed 5 bases and J shed 6 bases, with 18 bases lying between them. As DNA, the CDR3 is TGTGCCAGCTCAAGCGGGACAACAAATAGGGATACGCAGTATTTT. Translating it yields CASSSGTTNRDTQYF.

V and J are TRBV5-4 and TRBJ1-1; 8 nucleotides agree with TRBD1. This CDR3 spans 13 amino acids. Germline V gene data show CDR1 as SGHNT and CDR2 as YYREEE (reference sequence). V trimming: 4 bases; J trimming: 6 bases; junction bases outside the gene matches: 5. CDR3 sequence: CASSLRGLPEAFF. CDR3 in DNA: TGTGCCAGCAGCCTCAGGGGGCTCCCTGAAGCTTTCTTT.

The gene calls are TRBV6-1 and TRBJ2-7; 9 bases align to TRBD1. Germline CDR1 MNHNS, CDR2 SASEGT. The length of the CDR3 is 14 residues. Trimming at V came to 10 bases and at J to 4 bases, leaving 11 bases not matched to a gene. The CDR3 DNA reads TGTGCCACTACGACAGGGGGTTCTCCGTACGAGCAGTACTTC. This encodes CATTTGGSPYEQYF.

The J gene is TRBJ2-1, the V gene TRBV19, with D perhaps TRBD2 (5 bases). Trimming removed 1 base from V and 6 bases from J, with 10 bases in between. CDR1 and CDR2 from the germline V gene are LNHDA and SQIVND (reference sequence). There are 14 residues in the CDR3. The CDR3 DNA reads as TGTGCCAGTAGTATAGCGGCCGGAGGCAATGAGCAGTTCTTC. Residues: CASSIAAGGNEQFF.

This clone has a single count. The chain links TRBV6-5 to TRBJ2-7; 10 bases line up with TRBD1. With 0 bases clipped from V and 1 base from J, the junction kept 3 bases outside the gene matches. Germline loops: CDR1 MNHEY, CDR2 SVGAGI. The length of the CDR3 is 16 residues. CDR3: CASSYSDRGISYEQYF. The DNA of the CDR3 is TGTGCCAGCAGTTACTCGGACAGGGGGATATCCTACGAGCAGTACTTC.

The chain combines TRBV19 with TRBJ1-5; 7 bases match TRBD1. V lost 7 bases and J lost 5; bases outside the gene matches: 8. The CDR3 spans 14 residues. CDR1 is LNHDA and CDR2 is SQIVND in the germline V gene (reference sequence). CDR3 loop: CASNTQGTDQPQHF. In DNA form, the CDR3 reads TGTGCCAGTAACACACAGGGGACGGATCAGCCCCAGCATTTT.

The table lists this clone with a count of one. The chain is built from TRBV2 and TRBJ1-6; 10 positions agree with TRBD1. CDR1 is SNHLY and CDR2 is FYNNEI in the germline V gene. V trimming: 9 bases; J trimming: 5 bases; junction bases outside the gene matches: 1. The CDR3 is 13 residues long. CDR3 in DNA: TGTGCCAGGGGACAGGGGAATAATTCACCCCTCCACTTT. Protein product: CARGQGNNSPLHF. Full variable domain (outside the CDR3, taken from reference TRBV2 and TRBJ1-6): EPEVTQTPSHQVTQMGQEVILRCVPISNHLYFYWYRQILGQKVEFLVSFYNNEISEKSEIFDDQFSVERPDGSNFTLKIRSTKLEDSAMYFCARGQGNNSPLHFGNGTRLTVT.

V and J are TRBV2 and TRBJ2-1; D is perhaps TRBD1 (5 bases). Trimming shortened V by 4 bases and J by 4 bases, and 8 bases separated the two germline ends. The CDR3 totals 13 residues. The germline V gene encodes CDR1 SNHLY and CDR2 FYNNEI. The CDR3: CASSGGGYNEQFF. In DNA, the CDR3 is TGTGCCAGCAGTGGGGGCGGTTACAATGAGCAGTTCTTC.

The rearrangement uses TRBV9 and TRBJ2-4; 7 bases are a match to TRBD1. In germline, CDR1 is SGDLS, CDR2 YYNGEE. Trimming cost V 0 bases and J 7 bases; bases outside gene matches: 10. The CDR3 sequence is 16 residues long. The CDR3 loop reads CASSVGGGPGENIQYF. CDR3 coding DNA: TGTGCCAGCAGCGTAGGAGGGGGCCCCGGGGAGAACATTCAGTACTTC.

The V gene is TRBV30, the J gene TRBJ2-1; D unclear. This CDR3 is 16 amino acids long. V was cut by 7 bases and J by 2 bases, with 21 bases left in between. Germline assignment: CDR1 GTSNPN and CDR2 SVGIG (reference sequence). In DNA, the CDR3 is TGTGCCTTTTCTCTCATGTCACTATACCCCTACAATGAGCAGTTCTTC. It is translated as CAFSLMSLYPYNEQFF. Drawing the rest from reference TRBV30 and TRBJ2-1, the complete variable domain is SQTIHQWPATLVQPVGSPLSLECTVEGTSNPNLYWYRQAAGRGLQLLFYSVGIGQISSEVPQNLSASRPQDRQFILSSKKLLLSDSGFYLCAFSLMSLYPYNEQFFGPGTRLTVL.

The chain combines TRBV28 with TRBJ2-1; 12 bases are shared with TRBD2. The CDR3 is 18 amino acids. Losses at the gene ends were 2 bases for V and 7 bases for J; bases not matched to a gene: 12. Germline assignment: CDR1 MDHEN and CDR2 SYDVKM. As DNA, the CDR3 is TGTGCCAGCAGTTTAGGACTAGCGGGACTGCGAGCGTGGAATGAGCAGTTCTTC. It codes for CASSLGLAGLRAWNEQFF.

The V call is TRBV7-3, the J call TRBJ1-1, with D maybe TRBD1 (5 bases). Germline V gene sequence: CDR1 SGHTA, CDR2 FQGTGA. The V end lost 5 bases, the J end lost 7 bases, and 11 bases lay between the germline ends. The CDR3 length is 12 residues. CDR3 DNA: TGTGCCAGCAGCCGGGGGAACGATGAAGCTTTCTTT. Protein sequence: CASSRGNDEAFF.

The rearrangement joins TRBV7-2 to TRBJ2-6; D is uncertain. Trimming left V 1 base short and J 3 bases short, with 7 bases between. CDR1 is SGHTA, CDR2 FQGNSA, per germline. This CDR3 is 15 amino acids long. The CDR3 region is CASSLGLGGANVLTF. The CDR3 bases are TGTGCCAGCAGCTTAGGACTTGGTGGGGCCAACGTCCTGACTTTC.

In nucleotides, the CDR3 is TGTGCCAGCAGCTTAGGGGAGGGACAGGGAGTCGATCAGCCCCAGCATTTT. Translating it yields CASSLGEGQGVDQPQHF. V gene TRBV11-3 combines with J gene TRBJ1-5; TRBD1 agrees at 9 bases. J lost 5 bases, V lost 1 base, and 9 bases had no gene match. There are 17 residues in the CDR3. The V gene's germline CDR1 is SGHNT and CDR2 YENEEA.

The rearrangement uses TRBV5-1 and TRBJ1-1, with 10 bases aligning to TRBD1. CDR3 length equals 16 residues. Trimming took 5 bases from V and 5 from J; bases not matched to a gene: 12. The germline V gene encodes CDR1 SGHRS and CDR2 YFSETQ. CDR3 sequence: CASRTGGVKRETEAFF. In nucleotides, the CDR3 is TGCGCCAGCAGGACAGGGGGCGTGAAGAGGGAGACTGAAGCTTTCTTT.

The CDR3 loop reads CASSDTRGGEAFF. In DNA, the CDR3 is TGTGCCAGCAGTGACACCAGGGGAGGGGAAGCTTTCTTT. The chain recombines TRBV6-1 with TRBJ1-1, with D perhaps matching TRBD1 (6 bases). V lost 3 bases, J lost 8 bases, and 13 bases lay in between. This CDR3 region has 13 residues. Germline V gene data show CDR1 as MNHNS and CDR2 as SASEGT.

The rearrangement joins TRBV27 to TRBJ2-1; TRBD2 is a possible D gene (5 bases). Trimming stripped 5 bases from V and 4 bases from J, with 9 bases between. The CDR3 contains 13 residues. CDR1 and CDR2 from the germline V gene are MNHEY and SMNVEV (reference sequence). The CDR3 DNA reads TGTGCCAGCAGTCTCACTAGGTACAATGAGCAGTTCTTC. It codes for CASSLTRYNEQFF.

The chain joins TRBV9 to TRBJ2-7, with D perhaps matching TRBD2 (6 bases). CDR3 length: 18 amino acids. The V end was cut by 0 bases, the J end by 5 bases, with 24 bases between. Germline loops: CDR1 SGDLS, CDR2 YYNGEE. Written as DNA, the CDR3 is TGTGCCAGCAGCGTAGGGCCCGGAGGGAGAGGAGGGTCTAACGAGCAGTACTTC. Protein sequence: CASSVGPGGRGGSNEQYF.